Listed here is a single TCR beta chain. The antigen is not known. The V gene's germline CDR1 is LNHDA and CDR2 SQIVND (reference sequence). The CDR3 length is 13 residues. V lost 4 bases and J lost 1, with 5 bases in between. This sample is part of a study of OX40 agonist ivuxolimab in advanced cancers. General observations from the study: Researchers report that CD8+ T cells had, on average, more expanded clones than CD4+.

Sequencing used immunoSEQ multiplex PCR; TCRdb keeps in-frame clones, though not all of them. The table shows roughly 38,000 clones, with just under 90% occurring only once. The clonotype was recovered from an adult with an advanced solid tumor such as melanoma, head and neck, liver or kidney cancer. The chain links TRBV19 to TRBJ1-5; tentatively, D is TRBD1 (5 bases). Material: CD4+ or CD8+ T cells sorted from blood, obtained in a trial of the OX40 agonist ivuxolimab. CDR3 residues: CASSRGSNQPQHF. DNA for the CDR3: TGTGCCAGTAGTAGGGGGAGCAATCAGCCCCAGCATTTT. The full variable domain, its missing parts supplied by reference TRBV19 and TRBJ1-5, is DGGITQSPKYLFRKEGQNVTLSCEQNLNHDAMYWYRQDPGQGLRLIYYSQIVNDFQKGDIAEGYSVSREKKESFPLTVTSAQKNPTAFYLCASSRGSNQPQHFGDGTRLSIL.